Listed below are T cell receptor beta chains from one sample, sequenced in a study of glioma-infiltrating T cells. MiXCR was run by TCRdb on the multiplex PCR reads, yielding one entry per CDR3 protein. This table holds roughly 200,000 distinct CDR3 sequences, around 40% found once. Sequenced: glioma tissue, nonneoplastic brain tissue, or PBMCs (not recorded which). The receptors here all came from a human donor with low-grade glioma or glioblastoma, undergoing nonglioma brain surgery, or in good health (not recorded which). The CDR3 runs from the conserved cysteine through the conserved F or W. The D gene is left open where the match is weak. Rows may omit the clone size; those that give it use once, few, many or a size class.

>TRBV18|-|many|TRBJ1-5
CASSQGGNQPQHF
TGTGCCAGCTCACAGGGAGGGAATCAGCCCCAGCATTTT
>TRBV3-1|-|many|TRBJ1-5
CASSQVIGQDQPQHF
TGTGCCAGCAGCCAAGTCATAGGGCAGGATCAGCCCCAGCATTTT
>TRBV7-9|-|many|TRBJ2-1
CASSSRDNEQFF
TGTGCCAGCAGCTCCCGGGACAATGAGCAGTTCTTC
>TRBV2|-|few|TRBJ2-7
CASKEGAYEQYF
TGTGCCAGCAAAGAGGGGGCCTACGAGCAGTACTTC
>TRBV10-3|-|few|TRBJ1-1
CAISGQEGSTEAFF
TGTGCCATCAGTGGGCAGGAAGGTAGCACTGAAGCTTTCTTT
>TRBV20-1|TRBD1|-|TRBJ2-7
CSAREEDRAYEQYF
TGCAGTGCTAGAGAGGAGGACAGGGCATACGAGCAGTACTTC
>TRBV24-1|-|-|TRBJ2-5
CANEFKETQYF
TGTGCCAACGAATTCAAAGAGACCCAGTACTTC
>TRBV4-2|TRBD2|-|TRBJ2-5
CASSQDLSGKQTQYF
TGTGCCAGCAGCCAAGATCTGAGCGGGAAACAGACCCAGTACTTC
>TRBV7-9|-|-|TRBJ1-3
CASSRDGNTIYF
TGTGCCAGCAGTCGTGACGGAAACACCATATATTTT
>TRBV2|TRBD1|-|TRBJ1-2
CASHNAGTGRVFTF
TGTGCCAGCCACAACGCCGGGACAGGGAGGGTGTTCACCTTC
>TRBV20-1|TRBD2|few|TRBJ2-1
CSARDVTPGSPGLAGGLYNEQFF
TGCAGTGCTAGAGATGTAACCCCTGGGAGCCCCGGACTAGCGGGAGGATTGTACAATGAGCAGTTCTTC
>TRBV2|TRBD1|-|TRBJ2-4
CASGDSLAKNIQYF
TGTGCCAGCGGGGACAGCTTAGCCAAAAACATTCAGTACTTC
>TRBV29-1|-|-|TRBJ1-5
CSVEATGEPNKPQHF
TGCAGCGTTGAAGCGACGGGGGAACCCAATAAGCCCCAGCATTTT
>TRBV2|TRBD1|-|TRBJ1-5
CASSEGQGNQTQNF
TGTGCCAGCAGTGAAGGACAGGGCAATCAGACCCAGAATTTT
>TRBV6-1|-|-|TRBJ1-2
CASSEPGHGSYVYTF
TGTGCCAGCAGTGAGCCGGGACATGGGTCCTATGTCTACACCTTC
>TRBV29-1|-|-|TRBJ2-1
CSAGASSYNEQFF
TGCAGCGCCGGGGCAAGCTCCTACAATGAGCAGTTCTTC
>TRBV4-1|-|few|TRBJ1-1
CASSQDTSTEAFF
TGCGCCAGCAGCCAAGATACGAGCACTGAAGCTTTCTTT
>TRBV29-1|-|-|TRBJ1-5
CSVEEEGNQPQHF
TGCAGCGTTGAAGAAGAGGGCAATCAGCCCCAGCATTTT
>TRBV19|-|-|TRBJ2-2
CASSTGIWLFF
TGTGCCAGTAGCACGGGGATATGGCTGTTTTTT
>TRBV28|TRBD1|many|TRBJ2-5
CASIGTETQETQYF
TGTGCCAGCATCGGGACAGAGACCCAAGAGACCCAGTACTTC
>TRBV20-1|-|-|TRBJ1-5
CSARSGVGARPEDQPRHF
TGCAGTGCTAGATCTGGGGTGGGGGCGAGGCCCGAAGATCAGCCCCGGCATTTT
>TRBV7-9|TRBD1|few|TRBJ2-5
CASSMQGASGEETQYF
TGTGCCAGCAGCATGCAGGGGGCGAGTGGAGAAGAGACCCAGTACTTC
>TRBV2|-|-|TRBJ2-1
CGSRLDSPRFF
TGTGGCAGCAGATTGGACAGTCCTCGGTTCTTC
>TRBV20-1|-|many|TRBJ2-7
CSARGHLPYEQYF
TGCAGTGCTAGAGGGCACTTACCCTACGAGCAGTACTTC
>TRBV15|TRBD1|-|TRBJ2-1
CATSSLPGQDFTSGEEQFF
TGTGCCACCAGCTCTTTACCCGGACAGGACTTTACTAGTGGCGAAGAGCAGTTCTTC
>TRBV20-1|-|many|TRBJ2-1
CSARGLSSYNEQFF
TGCAGTGCTAGAGGACTGAGCTCCTACAATGAGCAGTTCTTC
>TRBV20-1|TRBD2|many|TRBJ2-7
CSAKGTSGMEQYF
TGCAGTGCTAAGGGGACTAGCGGGATGGAGCAGTACTTC
>TRBV7-6|-|-|TRBJ2-1
CASSSLPFGTGYNEQFF
TGTGCCAGCAGCTCCCTGCCTTTCGGGACGGGCTACAATGAGCAGTTCTTC
>TRBV2|TRBD2|many|TRBJ2-1
CASGLAGLYNEQFF
TGTGCCAGCGGACTAGCGGGATTGTACAATGAGCAGTTCTTC
>TRBV2|-|many|TRBJ1-2
CASSEVGGNYGYTF
TGTGCCAGCAGTGAAGTAGGGGGGAACTATGGCTACACCTTC
>TRBV20-1|TRBD2|many|TRBJ2-5
CSAPHVAGQETQYF
TGCAGTGCCCCCCATGTAGCGGGACAAGAGACCCAGTACTTC
>TRBV7-2|-|-|TRBJ1-1
CASIQGGITEAFF
TGCGCCAGCATCCAAGGTGGTATCACTGAAGCTTTCTTT
>TRBV10-3|TRBD1|many|TRBJ1-5
CAISKTGDSNQPQHF
TGTGCCATCAGTAAGACAGGGGATAGCAATCAGCCCCAGCATTTT